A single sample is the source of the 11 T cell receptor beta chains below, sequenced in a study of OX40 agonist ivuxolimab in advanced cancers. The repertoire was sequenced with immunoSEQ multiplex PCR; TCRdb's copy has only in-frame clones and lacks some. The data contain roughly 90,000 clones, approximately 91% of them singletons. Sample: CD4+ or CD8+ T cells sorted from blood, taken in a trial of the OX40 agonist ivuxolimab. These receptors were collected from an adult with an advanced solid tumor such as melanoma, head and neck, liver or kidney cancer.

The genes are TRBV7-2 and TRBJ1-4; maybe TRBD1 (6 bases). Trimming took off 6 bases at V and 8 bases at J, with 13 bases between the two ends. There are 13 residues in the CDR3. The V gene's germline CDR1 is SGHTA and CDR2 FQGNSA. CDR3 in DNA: TGTGCCAGCAGGCCTGCCGGGACAGAAAAACTGTTTTTT. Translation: CASRPAGTEKLFF.

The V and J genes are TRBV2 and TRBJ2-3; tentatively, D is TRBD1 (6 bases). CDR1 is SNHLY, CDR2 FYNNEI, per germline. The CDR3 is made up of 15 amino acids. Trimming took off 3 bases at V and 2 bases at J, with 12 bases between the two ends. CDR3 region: CASSERQAPTDTQYF. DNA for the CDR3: TGTGCCAGCAGTGAGCGACAGGCGCCCACAGATACGCAGTATTTT.

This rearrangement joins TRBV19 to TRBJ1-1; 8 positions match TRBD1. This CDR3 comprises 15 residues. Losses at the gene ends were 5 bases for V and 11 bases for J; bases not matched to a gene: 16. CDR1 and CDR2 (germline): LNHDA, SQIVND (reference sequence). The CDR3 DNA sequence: TGTGCCAGTAGTCGCCGAGGACAGGGTAACGAGCCCGCTTTCTTT. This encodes CASSRRGQGNEPAFF.

The CDR3 protein is CASNYAWGEGTEAFF. CDR3 sequence (DNA): TGTGCCAGCAATTACGCGTGGGGGGAGGGCACTGAAGCTTTCTTT. The chain combines TRBV28 with TRBJ1-1; TRBD1 might be the D (5 bases). CDR1 and CDR2 (germline): MDHEN, SYDVKM. Trimming removed 7 bases from V and 4 bases from J, with 19 bases in between. The CDR3 spans 15 residues.

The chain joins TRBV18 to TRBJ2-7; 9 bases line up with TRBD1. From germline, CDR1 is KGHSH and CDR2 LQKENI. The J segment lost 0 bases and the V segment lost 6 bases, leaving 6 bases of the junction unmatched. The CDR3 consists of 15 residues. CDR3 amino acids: CASSTGGGGSYEQYF. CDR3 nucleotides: TGTGCCAGCTCTACAGGGGGCGGCGGCTCCTACGAGCAGTACTTC.

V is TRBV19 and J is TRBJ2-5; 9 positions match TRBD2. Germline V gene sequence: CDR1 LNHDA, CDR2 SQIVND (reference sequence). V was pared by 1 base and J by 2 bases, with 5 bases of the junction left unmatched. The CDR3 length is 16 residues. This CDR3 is CASSIGVAGAQETQYF. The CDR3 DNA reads TGTGCCAGTAGTATAGGGGTAGCGGGGGCACAAGAGACCCAGTACTTC.

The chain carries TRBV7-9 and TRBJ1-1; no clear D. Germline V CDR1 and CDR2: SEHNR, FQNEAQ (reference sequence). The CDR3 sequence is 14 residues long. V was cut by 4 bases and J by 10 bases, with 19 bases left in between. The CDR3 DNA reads TGTGCCAGCAGCTACGGTGAGGGTAGGTTGGTAGCTTTCTTT. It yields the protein CASSYGEGRLVAFF.

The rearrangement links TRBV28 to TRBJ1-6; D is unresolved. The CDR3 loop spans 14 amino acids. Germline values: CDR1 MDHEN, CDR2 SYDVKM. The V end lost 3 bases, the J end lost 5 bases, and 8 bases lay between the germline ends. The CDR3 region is CASSFGVHNSPLHF. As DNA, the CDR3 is TGTGCCAGCAGTTTCGGGGTTCATAATTCACCCCTCCACTTT. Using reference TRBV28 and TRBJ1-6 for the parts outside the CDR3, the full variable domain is DVKVTQSSRYLVKRTGEKVFLECVQDMDHENMFWYRQDPGLGLRLIYFSYDVKMKEKGDIPEGYSVSREKKERFSLILESASTNQTSMYLCASSFGVHNSPLHFGNGTRLTVT.

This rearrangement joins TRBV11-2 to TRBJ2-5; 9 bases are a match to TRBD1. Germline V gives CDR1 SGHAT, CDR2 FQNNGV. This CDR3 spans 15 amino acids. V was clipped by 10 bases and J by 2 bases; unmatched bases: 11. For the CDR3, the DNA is TGTGCCACCAAAACAGGGGGCGAAGCTCAAGAGACCCAGTACTTC. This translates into CATKTGGEAQETQYF.

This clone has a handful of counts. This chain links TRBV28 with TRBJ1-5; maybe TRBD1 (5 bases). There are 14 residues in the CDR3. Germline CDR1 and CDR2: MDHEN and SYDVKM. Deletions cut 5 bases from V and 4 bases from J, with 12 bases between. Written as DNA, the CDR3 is TGTGCCAGCAGTAATCAGGGTGGAAATCAGCCCCAGCATTTT. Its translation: CASSNQGGNQPQHF. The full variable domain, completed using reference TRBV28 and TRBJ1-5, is DVKVTQSSRYLVKRTGEKVFLECVQDMDHENMFWYRQDPGLGLRLIYFSYDVKMKEKGDIPEGYSVSREKKERFSLILESASTNQTSMYLCASSNQGGNQPQHFGDGTRLSIL.

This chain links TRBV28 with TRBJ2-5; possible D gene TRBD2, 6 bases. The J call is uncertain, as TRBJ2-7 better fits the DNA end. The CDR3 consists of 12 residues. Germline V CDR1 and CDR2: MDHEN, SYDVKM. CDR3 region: CASDFGGSEQYF. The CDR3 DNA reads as TGTGCCAGCGACTTCGGAGGGTCCGAGCAGTACTTC.